The T cell receptor (beta chain) described here comes from a study of shared T cell receptors in the human thymus. Measured with immunoSEQ multiplex PCR; TCRdb has only the in-frame clones, and not every one. Altogether almost 550,000 clones are present, approximately 80% being singletons, with the ten largest covering approximately 0.013%. Germline lookup yields CDR1 SGHTA and CDR2 FQGTGA. CDR3 length: 15 residues. V lost 5 bases and J lost 6, with 16 bases in between. The same sample was also used in a study of human thymus T cells.

This chain uses TRBV7-3 with TRBJ2-2; D gene unclear. The receptor was isolated from a boy younger than two with a congenital heart defect. Source material: thymocytes. The CDR3 protein is CASSLGPLGSGELFF. In DNA, the CDR3 is TGTGCCAGCAGCCTAGGCCCCCTCGGTTCCGGGGAGCTGTTTTTT.